This entry lists 17 T cell receptor beta chains sequenced from one sample in a study of neurological immune-mediated disorders. TCRdb itself ran the 5' RACE reads through MiXCR, one entry per CDR3 protein. The sample lists more than 15,000 distinct CDR3 sequences, 3.5% occurring once. Sample: CD8+ T cells from blood. These TCRs come from a woman aged 35 to 49 in good health.

This clonotype came up many times. The V gene is TRBV20-1, the J gene TRBJ2-7; D remains unclear. Per germline, CDR1 DFQATT and CDR2 SNEGSKA (reference sequence). Trimming took 1 base from V and 6 from J, leaving 19 bases between them. The length of the CDR3 is 15 residues. In nucleotides, the CDR3 is TGCAGTGCTAGAGCCCGGCCCTTTGAAACCCTCGAGCAGTACTTC. Its protein is CSARARPFETLEQYF.

The sample holds many counts of this clonotype. This chain joins TRBV19 and TRBJ2-7; TRBD1 is a possible D gene (6 bases). CDR3 length: 12 residues. From germline, CDR1 is LNHDA and CDR2 SQIVND (reference sequence). Between the trimmed V and J ends, which lost 8 bases and 1 base, there was a span of 9 bases. The CDR3 DNA reads TGTGCCAGTGGGGACACGTCCTACGAGCAGTACTTC. It encodes CASGDTSYEQYF.

This clonotype was found many times. The chain couples TRBV5-1 to TRBJ2-1, with 13 bases matching TRBD2. This CDR3 contains 16 residues. Germline loops: CDR1 SGHRS, CDR2 YFSETQ. Germline trimming cut 1 base from V and 4 bases from J; bases unmatched to any gene: 2. The CDR3 bases are TGCGCCAGCAGCTTGCGGACTAGCGGGAGTTACAATGAGCAGTTCTTC. It encodes CASSLRTSGSYNEQFF.

This clonotype has a count of ten or more. The rearrangement joins TRBV7-9 to TRBJ1-1; D perhaps matches TRBD1 (6 bases). V was trimmed by 0 bases and J by 7 bases, leaving 15 bases between them. Germline loops: CDR1 SEHNR, CDR2 FQNEAQ (reference sequence). This CDR3 is 15 amino acids long. CDR3 amino acids: CASSLAQGNFIEAFF. The CDR3 DNA reads TGTGCCAGCAGCTTAGCGCAGGGGAACTTCATTGAAGCTTTCTTT.

The sample holds many counts of this clonotype. The chain joins TRBV11-2 to TRBJ2-1; 7 positions agree with TRBD2. The CDR3 length is 18 residues. V was pared by 5 bases and J by 5 bases, with 18 bases of the junction left unmatched. Germline V gene data show CDR1 as SGHAT and CDR2 as FQNNGV. The CDR3 here is CASSPSFYWGREDNEQFF. The CDR3 bases are TGTGCCAGCAGCCCTTCCTTCTACTGGGGACGGGAGGACAATGAGCAGTTCTTC.

Many counts were recorded for this clonotype. The CDR3 DNA follows: TGTGCCAGCAGCACCCCTCGGGGTAGCGGGACGGGTCCGAACACCGGGGAGCTGTTTTTT. It yields the protein CASSTPRGSGTGPNTGELFF. V and J are TRBV9 and TRBJ2-2, with 8 bases fitting TRBD2. This CDR3 is built from 20 residues. The trim removed 4 bases at V and 0 bases at J, leaving 17 bases unmatched. Per the germline V gene, CDR1 is SGDLS and CDR2 is YYNGEE.

This clonotype was detected ten times or more. The chain is built from TRBV28 and TRBJ2-7, with 9 bases matching TRBD1. V lost 5 bases, J lost 11 bases, and 7 bases stayed unmatched. Germline lookup yields CDR1 MDHEN and CDR2 SYDVKM. This CDR3 region has 12 residues. The CDR3 nucleotides read TGTGCCAGCAGTAGGCGGGACAGGGAGAAGTACTTC. This encodes CASSRRDREKYF.

This clonotype is medium-sized within its sample. The rearrangement links TRBV27 to TRBJ2-6; D may be TRBD2 (5 bases). Germline CDR1 MNHEY, CDR2 SMNVEV (reference sequence). The CDR3 extends over 18 amino acids. Trimming cost V 7 bases and J 0 bases, with 19 bases left between them. The CDR3 coding sequence is TGTGCCAGCACCTTAACGGGGAAGCCTTACTCTGGGGCCAACGTCCTGACTTTC. Residues: CASTLTGKPYSGANVLTF. Full variable domain (rest looked up from reference TRBV27 and TRBJ2-6): EAQVTQNPRYLITVTGKKLTVTCSQNMNHEYMSWYRQDPGLGLRQIYYSMNVEVTDKGDVPEGYKVSRKEKRNFPLILESPSPNQTSLYFCASTLTGKPYSGANVLTFGAGSRLTVL.

The CDR3 is CASSLHGDTQYF. In nucleotides, the CDR3 is TGTGCCAGCAGCCTACACGGGGATACGCAGTATTTT. The rearrangement joins TRBV11-2 to TRBJ2-3; D unclear. Trimming took off 5 bases at V and 6 bases at J, with 9 bases between the two ends. This CDR3 contains 12 residues. The germline gives CDR1 SGHAT, CDR2 FQNNGV.

This clonotype was counted many times. The genes are TRBV5-1 and TRBJ2-7, with 13 bases that match TRBD2. Germline assignment: CDR1 SGHRS and CDR2 YFSETQ. CDR3 length equals 18 residues. The ends lost 1 base at V and 2 bases at J; junction bases unmatched: 9. CDR3 coding DNA: TGCGCCAGCAGCTTGATTACTAGCGGGAGGGAATACCCCTACGAGCAGTACTTC. It yields the protein CASSLITSGREYPYEQYF. Based on the CDR3 plus reference TRBV5-1 and TRBJ2-7, the full variable domain is KAGVTQTPRYLIKTRGQQVTLSCSPISGHRSVSWYQQTPGQGLQFLFEYFSETQRNKGNFPGRFSGRQFSNSRSEMNVSTLELGDSALYLCASSLITSGREYPYEQYFGPGTRLTVT.

Ten or more counts support this clonotype. The chain couples TRBV5-5 to TRBJ2-1; no definite D call. The germline V gene encodes CDR1 SGHKS and CDR2 YYEKEE (reference sequence). V lost 4 bases, J lost 3 bases, and 11 bases lay in between. The CDR3 has 14 residues. The CDR3 DNA reads as TGTGCCAGCAGCCCCCGGCCAGTCTACAATGAGCAGTTCTTC. This sequence encodes CASSPRPVYNEQFF.

Many counts were recorded for this clonotype. The chain combines TRBV29-1 with TRBJ2-5; no clear D gene. Per the germline V gene, CDR1 is SQVTM and CDR2 is ANQGSEA. The CDR3 runs 11 residues. V lost 4 bases and J 5 bases, leaving 8 bases between the germline ends. CDR3 nucleotide sequence: TGCAGCGTTGCGTCAGGCGAGACCCAGTACTTC. Its protein product is CSVASGETQYF. Complete variable domain (other parts from reference TRBV29-1 and TRBJ2-5): SAVISQKPSRDICQRGTSLTIQCQVDSQVTMMFWYRQQPGQSLTLIATANQGSEATYESGFVIDKFPISRPNLTFSTLTVSNMSPEDSSIYLCSVASGETQYFGPGTRLLVL.

This clonotype was found many times. The chain joins TRBV7-8 to TRBJ2-1, with 11 positions matching TRBD1. Per germline, CDR1 SGHVS and CDR2 FQNEAQ. V lost 7 bases to trimming and J lost 4 bases; unmatched junction nucleotides: 6. This CDR3 comprises 15 residues. CDR3 in DNA: TGTGCCAGCACCAAAGGACAGGGGGCTTACAATGAGCAGTTCTTC. Translating it yields CASTKGQGAYNEQFF.

This clonotype was counted at least ten times. The chain has TRBV4-3 and TRBJ2-1, with TRBD2 matching over 9 bases. Trimming cost V 2 bases and J 2 bases; bases outside gene matches: 4. The germline V gene has CDR1 LGHNA and CDR2 YSLEER. The CDR3 has 16 residues. CDR3 region: CASSQSPSGTYNEQFF. CDR3 bases: TGCGCCAGCAGCCAATCGCCTAGCGGGACCTACAATGAGCAGTTCTTC.

This clonotype counts as large (0.1 to 1%). The V call is TRBV9, the J call TRBJ2-1; D possibly corresponds to TRBD2 (6 bases). This CDR3 contains 15 residues. Germline CDR1 is SGDLS and CDR2 is YYNGEE. Trimming cost V 0 bases and J 9 bases, with 16 bases left between them. The CDR3 DNA reads as TGTGCCAGCAGCGTAGTAGACGGAGGGACGGGTGAGCAGTTCTTC. Its protein product is CASSVVDGGTGEQFF.

This clonotype showed up many times. The chain combines TRBV9 with TRBJ2-5; possibly TRBD2 for D (5 bases). CDR1 is SGDLS and CDR2 is YYNGEE in the germline V gene. V shed 0 bases and J shed 1 base, with 10 bases lying between them. The CDR3 totals 15 residues. CDR3 DNA: TGTGCCAGCAGCGTAGTAGCGACGGCCCAAGAGACCCAGTACTTC. It is translated as CASSVVATAQETQYF.

In its sample, this clonotype was seen many times. The rearrangement uses TRBV7-2 and TRBJ2-7, with TRBD1 matching 7 bases. The CDR3 consists of 12 residues. The germline V gene encodes CDR1 SGHTA and CDR2 FQGNSA. Unmatched junction bases numbered 5, after V lost 9 bases and J lost 3 bases. Written as DNA, the CDR3 is TGTGCCAGGGACAGGCCCGACTACGAGCAGTACTTC. It translates to CARDRPDYEQYF. The full variable domain, completed using reference TRBV7-2 and TRBJ2-7, is GAGVSQSPSNKVTEKGKDVELRCDPISGHTALYWYRQSLGQGLEFLIYFQGNSAPDKSGLPSDRFSAERTGGSVSTLTIQRTQQEDSAVYLCARDRPDYEQYFGPGTRLTVT.